What follows is one T cell receptor beta chain and its context. Its target is not known. The entry originates in a study of monozygotic twins with inflammatory bowel disease. CDR3 size: 15 residues. Each CDR3 protein gets one entry in TCRdb, which reprocessed the 5' RACE reads and gives no DNA. The repertoire table contains 400,000 to 500,000 distinct CDR3 sequences. Study outcomes and limitations: Healthy twins shared more clonotypes with others than IBD patients, most markedly active ones. In patient repertoires, differing immunosuppressive treatments may have added some variability. Separate T cell subtypes could not be resolved from one another. No repertoire similarity difference was seen between concordant and discordant twins; power was possibly limited.

The receptor comes from a human donor with ulcerative colitis or Crohn's disease, or a healthy co-twin of an affected twin (not recorded which). The chain combines TRBV21-1 with TRBJ2-7; without DNA, the TCRdb call of TRBD2 cannot be checked. TRBV21-1 has pseudogene status. The sequencing input was blood. CDR3 protein: CASSFEGLAIHEQYF.